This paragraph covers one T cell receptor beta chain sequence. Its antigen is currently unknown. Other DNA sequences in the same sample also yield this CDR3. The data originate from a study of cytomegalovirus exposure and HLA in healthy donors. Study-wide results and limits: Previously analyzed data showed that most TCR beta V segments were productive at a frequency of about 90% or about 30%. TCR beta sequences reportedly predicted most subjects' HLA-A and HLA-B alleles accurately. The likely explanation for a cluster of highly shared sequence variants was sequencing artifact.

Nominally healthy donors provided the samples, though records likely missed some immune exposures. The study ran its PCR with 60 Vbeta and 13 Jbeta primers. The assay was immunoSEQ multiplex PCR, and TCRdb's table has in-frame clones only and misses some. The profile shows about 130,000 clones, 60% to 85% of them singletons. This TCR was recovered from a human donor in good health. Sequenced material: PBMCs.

The CDR3 coding sequence is TGTGCCAGCAGCCTAGGGGACAGTAATTCACCCCTCCACTTT. Protein sequence: CASSLGDSNSPLHF. The V gene is TRBV7-9, the J gene TRBJ1-6; TRBD1 matches at 7 bases. Germline CDR1 reads SEHNR; CDR2 reads FQNEAQ (reference sequence). This CDR3 contains 14 residues. V lost 5 bases, J lost 6 bases, and 4 bases stayed unmatched. The complete variable domain, with remaining parts taken from reference TRBV7-9 and TRBJ1-6, reads DTGVSQNPRHKITKRGQNVTFRCDPISEHNRLYWYRQTLGQGPEFLTYFQNEAQLEKSRLLSDRFSAERPKGSFSTLEIQRTEQGDSAMYLCASSLGDSNSPLHFGNGTRLTVT.